The rows below give T cell receptor beta chains drawn from one sample of a study of blood T cell repertoires in COVID-19. Only in-frame clones appear in the TCRdb table, and some are missing; sequencing was by immunoSEQ multiplex PCR. The data hold about 270,000 clones, with 86% observed a single time. The sequencing sample was made of peripheral blood. Source of these receptors: a woman in her sixties or seventies with COVID-19, enrolled during active disease. The CDR3 runs from the conserved cysteine through the conserved F or W. D genes are given only for firm matches. Where a row states a size, it is once, few, many or the class of an expanded clone; other rows omit it.

clone_size j_call v_call d_call cdr3_nt cdr3_aa
NA TRBJ2-7 TRBV25-1 NA TGTGCCAGCAGTGCGGACAGACACTCCTACGAGCAGTACTTC CASSADRHSYEQYF
NA TRBJ1-2 TRBV19 TRBD1 TGTGCCAGTAGTCCGTGGACAGGGGATGGCTACACCTTC CASSPWTGDGYTF
NA TRBJ1-5 TRBV18 NA TGTGCCAGCTCACCACAGGGGGATCAGCCCCAGCATTTT CASSPQGDQPQHF
NA TRBJ2-1 TRBV28 NA TGTGCCAGCATTCCCTCCGGGACAAATTACAATGAGCAGTTCTTC CASIPSGTNYNEQFF
NA TRBJ2-2 TRBV7-2 TRBD2 TGTGCCAGCACCCTAACTAGCGGGGGGGCCAGAAACGGGGAGCTGTTTTTT CASTLTSGGARNGELFF
NA TRBJ1-3 TRBV14 NA TGTGCCAGCAGCCAAGATCGGACATGGAGCTCTGGAAACACCATATATTTT CASSQDRTWSSGNTIYF
NA TRBJ2-5 TRBV2 NA TGTGCCACCTCGGGGGAGACCCAGTACTTC CATSGETQYF
few TRBJ2-5 TRBV7-9 TRBD2 TGTGCCAGCAGCTTAAAATGGACTGCTAGCGGGGGGGCAGAGACCCAGTACTTC CASSLKWTASGGAETQYF
NA TRBJ2-2 TRBV18 TRBD2 TGTGCCAGCAAGCGGGAATTTAACACCGGGGAGCTGTTTTTT CASKREFNTGELFF
NA TRBJ1-1 TRBV12-3/TRBV12-4 NA TGTGCCAGCAGTTTACAGGCTAACACTGAAGCTTTCTTT CASSLQANTEAFF
NA TRBJ1-1 TRBV5-4 TRBD1 TGTGCCAGCAGCTTGGCCGGGACAGCGAACACTGAAGCTTTCTTT CASSLAGTANTEAFF
NA TRBJ1-5 TRBV2 NA TGTGCCAGCAAGACAGTTAGCAATCAGCCCCAGCATTTT CASKTVSNQPQHF
NA TRBJ2-1 TRBV7-9 TRBD2 TGTGCCAGCAGCCTAATAGGGACTAGCGTTGATGAGCAGTTCTTC CASSLIGTSVDEQFF
few TRBJ1-6 TRBV30 NA TGTGCCTGGAGTGGGCAGATTAATTCACCCCTCCACTTT CAWSGQINSPLHF
NA TRBJ1-4 TRBV21-1 NA TGTGCCAGCAGCAAAGAAGAAACAGGAGCGTATGAAAAACTGTTTTTT CASSKEETGAYEKLFF
NA TRBJ1-1 TRBV3-1/TRBV3-2 TRBD1 TGTGCCAGCAGCCAAGAGGACAGGTACATGAACACTGAAGCTTTCTTT CASSQEDRYMNTEAFF
NA TRBJ1-1 TRBV2 NA TGTGCCAGCAGTGAGGGGCAGGGGATTGAAGCTTTCTTT CASSEGQGIEAFF
NA TRBJ2-7 TRBV27 NA TGTGCCAGCAGTTTATTACAGGGTACCTACGAGCAGTACTTC CASSLLQGTYEQYF
NA TRBJ2-5 TRBV4-1 NA TGCGCCAGCAGCCAAGGGCCAGTTGGAGAGACCCAGTACTTC CASSQGPVGETQYF
few TRBJ2-7 TRBV4-3 TRBD1 TGCGCCAGCAGCCAACCAACAGGGGTCGAGCAGTACTTC CASSQPTGVEQYF
NA TRBJ2-5 TRBV5-1 NA TGCGCCAGCAGCCCCCAGTTGTCCCCCCAAGAGACCCAGTACTTC CASSPQLSPQETQYF